This is a list of T cell receptor beta chains from one sample in a study of blood T cell repertoires in COVID-19. Sequencing used immunoSEQ multiplex PCR; TCRdb keeps in-frame clones, though not all of them. The sample shows some 96,000 clones, around 85% of them seen only once. Material for sequencing was peripheral blood. The receptor source for this set is a man aged 45-60 years with active or convalescent COVID-19. The CDR3 runs from the conserved cysteine through the conserved F or W. A D gene is named only where the DNA matches it firmly. A row's size may be missing; if present it is once, few, many or a size class.

DNA | CDR3 | J | D | V | size
TGTGCCACCAGTGGTGGACAGGGACCAAACTATGGCTACACCTTC | CATSGGQGPNYGYTF | TRBJ1-2 | TRBD1 | TRBV24-1 | once
TGTGCCAGCAGCCCTGGACAGGACTTGGTCTATGGCTACACCTTC | CASSPGQDLVYGYTF | TRBJ1-2 | TRBD1 | TRBV7-8 | NA
TGTGCCAGCAGCCAAGAACTAACCACAGATACGCAGTATTTT | CASSQELTTDTQYF | TRBJ2-3 | NA | TRBV4-2 | NA
TGTGCCAGCAGCGCGACAGGTCAGGATACGCAGTATTTT | CASSATGQDTQYF | TRBJ2-3 | NA | TRBV3-1/TRBV3-2 | once
TGTGCCAGCAGCGCCGGACTAGCGGGAGTTGGCACCGGGGAGCTGTTTTTT | CASSAGLAGVGTGELFF | TRBJ2-2 | TRBD2 | TRBV7-9 | NA
TGTGCCAGCAGCGCTCGAAACGCCCTAAATTCACCCCTCCACTTT | CASSARNALNSPLHF | TRBJ1-6 | NA | TRBV7-2 | NA
TGCAGCGTTGGGGCAGGCTTGGACACAGATACGCAGTATTTT | CSVGAGLDTDTQYF | TRBJ2-3 | NA | TRBV29-1 | NA
TGTGCCAGCCTTAGAGGGGGCTTTGGGGACACTGAAGCTTTCTTT | CASLRGGFGDTEAFF | TRBJ1-1 | TRBD1 | TRBV6-5 | NA
TGTGCCAGCAGTTTATATGGCAACAATGAGCAGTTCTTC | CASSLYGNNEQFF | TRBJ2-1 | NA | TRBV27 | NA
TGTGCCAGCGGCGGCAGGGGCAACGAGCAGTACTTC | CASGGRGNEQYF | TRBJ2-7 | NA | TRBV21-1 | once
TGTGCCTGGAACCGCGAGATCGGGAATGAGCAGTTCTTC | CAWNREIGNEQFF | TRBJ2-1 | NA | TRBV30 | NA
TGTGCCAGCAAGACAGGGGCTACCACAGATACGCAGTATTTT | CASKTGATTDTQYF | TRBJ2-3 | TRBD1 | TRBV7-3 | NA
TGTGCCAGCAGCCCGACGGGACAGGGTGACACCGGGGAGCTGTTTTTT | CASSPTGQGDTGELFF | TRBJ2-2 | TRBD1 | TRBV7-3 | NA
TGCGCCAGCAGCCAAGATGGCTCAGCGGAGCTTAGCAATCAGCCCCAGCATTTT | CASSQDGSAELSNQPQHF | TRBJ1-5 | NA | TRBV4-1 | NA
TGTGCCAGCAGCTTAGGGACAGGGGATTACTATGGCTACACCTTC | CASSLGTGDYYGYTF | TRBJ1-2 | TRBD1 | TRBV7-8 | NA
TGTGCCAGCAGCCAGGACAGGGTTCTTTCACCCCTCCACTTT | CASSQDRVLSPLHF | TRBJ1-6 | TRBD1 | TRBV6-5 | NA
TGTGCTAGCAGCTTAGAAAGGGGATCTGAAGCTTTCTTT | CASSLERGSEAFF | TRBJ1-1 | NA | TRBV7-7 | NA
TGTGCCAGCTCTTACTCGTCAGGGGTCCAGAATCAGCCCCAGCATTTT | CASSYSSGVQNQPQHF | TRBJ1-5 | NA | TRBV28 | NA
TGTGCCACCAGTGATGATAGCGGGAGTGTCACCGGGGAGCTGTTTTTT | CATSDDSGSVTGELFF | TRBJ2-2 | TRBD2 | TRBV24-1 | NA
TGCGCCAGCAGCCAAGATCGGTTTTACGAGCAGTACTTC | CASSQDRFYEQYF | TRBJ2-7 | NA | TRBV4-1 | NA
TGCGCCAGCAGCCAGGGGCCGGGAGGGGGCTTGGGAGAGACCCAGTACTTC | CASSQGPGGGLGETQYF | TRBJ2-5 | NA | TRBV4-1 | NA
TGCGCCAGCAGCCCCCGGGACAGGGGAGACGAGCAGTACTTC | CASSPRDRGDEQYF | TRBJ2-7 | TRBD1 | TRBV5-1 | NA
TGTGCCAGCAGCGCCTTCTCGGAGACCGGGGAGCTGTTTTTT | CASSAFSETGELFF | TRBJ2-2 | NA | TRBV9 | few
TGTGCCAGCAGCCATGTAGCGGGAGGCCAGGGGGAGCAGTACTTC | CASSHVAGGQGEQYF | TRBJ2-7 | TRBD2 | TRBV3-1/TRBV3-2 | many
TGTGCCAGCAGTGAGCGCCCGGATACGCAGTATTTT | CASSERPDTQYF | TRBJ2-3 | NA | TRBV2 | NA
TGCGCCAGCAGTCCCGACGGTTGGACTGGAAAACTGTTTTTT | CASSPDGWTGKLFF | TRBJ1-4 | NA | TRBV10-2 | NA
TGTGCCAGCAGCAACGGGACAGGGGAAGATTTT | CASSNGTGEDF | TRBJ1-5 | TRBD1 | TRBV12-3/TRBV12-4 | NA
TGTGCCAGTAGTATACCCCTGAGGGGGGCCAAAAACATTCAGTACTTC | CASSIPLRGAKNIQYF | TRBJ2-4 | NA | TRBV19 | NA
TGTGCCAGTAGTATAGCGGGGAATGAGCAGTTCTTC | CASSIAGNEQFF | TRBJ2-1 | NA | TRBV19 | few
TGTGCCAGCAGCGCAGGGGTTACTGGCGAAAAACTGTTTTTT | CASSAGVTGEKLFF | TRBJ1-4 | NA | TRBV9 | few
TGTGCCAGCAGCGGGACTAGCGGGAACATTCAGTACTTC | CASSGTSGNIQYF | TRBJ2-4 | TRBD2 | TRBV7-9 | NA
TGTGCCAGCAGGGCCGGGACTAGCGGCTCCGGAGGTGAGCAGTTCTTC | CASRAGTSGSGGEQFF | TRBJ2-1 | TRBD2 | TRBV7-9 | NA
TGTGCCAGCAGATGGGGACAGGGTGAAGAGACCCAGTACTTC | CASRWGQGEETQYF | TRBJ2-5 | NA | TRBV21-1 | NA